Shown below are 24 T cell receptor beta chains from a single sample sequenced in a study of CD8+CD57+ T cells in acquired aplastic anemia. TCR beta VDJ combinations and CDR3 sequences were profiled from genomic DNA. TCRdb reprocessed the reads via MiXCR and lists one record per CDR3 protein. The top ten clones hold approximately 1.2% of a sample with under 350,000 distinct CDR3 sequences, 56% of them seen once. Patients included in sequencing had previously demonstrated CD8+CD57+ cell expansion by flow cytometry. Sequencing was done on a sample of sorted CD4+, CD8+, or CD8+CD57+ T cells (not recorded which) from PBMCs. The receptors stem from a human donor with aplastic anemia.

As for this clonotype: Its ends do not fully match the called genes, so a read error is possible. The chain links TRBV2 to TRBJ2-5; perhaps TRBD2 as D (6 bases). Germline assignment: CDR1 SNHLY and CDR2 FYNNEI. The CDR3 extends over 12 amino acids. The CDR3 nucleotides are TGTGCCAGCAGTGAAAGGAGGGAGACCCAGTGCTTC. The encoded protein is CASSERRETQCF.

This clonotype has ten or more counts. This CDR3 is CSARDPAGGRETQYF. The CDR3 DNA is TGCAGTGCTAGAGATCCGGCAGGGGGCCGAGAGACCCAGTACTTC. The chain is built from TRBV20-1 and TRBJ2-5, with 8 bases that match TRBD1. V was clipped by 0 bases and J by 4 bases; unmatched bases: 7. Germline loops: CDR1 DFQATT, CDR2 SNEGSKA (reference sequence). This CDR3 is 15 amino acids long.

This chain links TRBV28 with TRBJ1-1; 11 nucleotides align to TRBD1. CDR3 length: 14 amino acids. With V trimmed by 6 bases and J by 7 bases, 7 bases remained unmatched. CDR1 is MDHEN, CDR2 SYDVKM, per germline. CDR3 region: CASSPGQGVGEAFF. The CDR3 DNA follows: TGTGCCAGCAGCCCGGGACAGGGGGTGGGTGAAGCTTTCTTT.

This chain uses TRBV7-2 with TRBJ1-2; D gene unclear. Germline-derived CDR1 and CDR2 are SGHTA and FQGNSA. There are 14 residues in the CDR3. V lost 5 bases to trimming and J lost 1 base, with 11 bases between them. CDR3 sequence: CASSPGPNNYGYTF. The CDR3 nucleotides read TGTGCCAGCAGCCCTGGACCAAATAACTATGGCTACACCTTC.

The V call is TRBV2, the J call TRBJ1-1; D is undetermined. Germline CDR1 SNHLY, CDR2 FYNNEI. The CDR3 runs to 13 residues. Deletions cut 7 bases from V and 1 base from J, with 10 bases between. The DNA of the CDR3 is TGTGCCAGCATCCCCGAAACGAACACTGAAGCTTTCTTT. Its protein product is CASIPETNTEAFF.

The rearrangement links TRBV18 to TRBJ2-7; 7 bases are a match to TRBD1. Germline V gives CDR1 KGHSH, CDR2 LQKENI. The CDR3 is 14 residues long. With 0 bases clipped from V and 6 bases from J, the junction kept 5 bases outside the gene matches. The chain's CDR3 is CASSPPDRAPEQYF. The CDR3 DNA is TGTGCCAGCTCACCACCCGACAGGGCCCCCGAGCAGTACTTC.

The chain employs TRBV6-5 and TRBJ2-7; no firm D call. The germline V and J ends were trimmed by 0 bases and 2 bases, with 14 bases remaining between them. Per germline, CDR1 MNHEY and CDR2 SVGAGI. The CDR3 contains 16 residues. CDR3 DNA sequence: TGTGCCAGCAGTTACTCGCCCACCTACTTAACCTACGAGCAGTACTTC. As protein: CASSYSPTYLTYEQYF.

This clonotype was seen at least ten times. V gene TRBV4-1 combines with J gene TRBJ1-2; no clear D gene. The ends were cut back, 3 bases at V and 4 bases at J, with 9 bases in the middle. Germline-derived CDR1 and CDR2 are MGHRA and YSYEKL. There are 13 residues in the CDR3. CDR3 protein: CASSQAGSYGYTF. CDR3 bases: TGCGCCAGCAGCCAGGCCGGGTCCTATGGCTACACCTTC.

The chain recombines TRBV10-3 with TRBJ2-7; 14 bases align to TRBD2. The CDR3 runs 15 residues. With V trimmed by 4 bases and J by 4 bases, 3 bases remained unmatched. The germline gives CDR1 ENHRY, CDR2 SYGVKD. CDR3 amino acids: CAISGTSGRSYEQYF. CDR3 nucleotides: TGTGCCATCAGTGGGACTAGCGGGAGGAGTTACGAGCAGTACTTC.

This clonotype was detected many times. The chain couples TRBV12-3 or TRBV12-4 to TRBJ1-6, with D perhaps matching TRBD1 (5 bases). Trimming pared 3 bases from V and 9 bases from J, leaving 12 bases between. The CDR3 runs to 14 residues. DNA of the CDR3: TGTGCCAGCAGTTTTAGTTCTGGGGGTTCACCCCTCCACTTT. It translates to CASSFSSGGSPLHF.

This clonotype was observed at least ten times. The rearrangement joins TRBV5-1 to TRBJ1-1; D not certain. Looked up from germline, CDR1 is SGHRS and CDR2 is YFSETQ. The length of the CDR3 is 13 residues. Trimming stripped 7 bases from V and 0 bases from J, with 10 bases between. The CDR3 DNA is TGCGCCAGCCGGAGAGCCATGAACACTGAAGCTTTCTTT. Translation gives CASRRAMNTEAFF.

This clonotype was seen once. The rearrangement joins TRBV2 to TRBJ2-1; 12 bases fit TRBD2. The CDR3 extends over 16 amino acids. V trimming: 2 bases; J trimming: 4 bases; junction bases outside the gene matches: 3. CDR1 and CDR2 from the germline V gene are SNHLY and FYNNEI. CDR3 coding DNA: TGTGCCAGCAGTGAACTGGGACTAGCGGGTTACAATGAGCAGTTCTTC. It yields the protein CASSELGLAGYNEQFF. The variable domain in full, with the rest retrieved from reference TRBV2 and TRBJ2-1, is EPEVTQTPSHQVTQMGQEVILRCVPISNHLYFYWYRQILGQKVEFLVSFYNNEISEKSEIFDDQFSVERPDGSNFTLKIRSTKLEDSAMYFCASSELGLAGYNEQFFGPGTRLTVL.

V usage is TRBV2 and J usage is TRBJ1-5; D is ambiguous. Trimming took 4 bases from V and 4 from J, leaving 8 bases between them. CDR3 length: 13 amino acids. Germline V gene sequence: CDR1 SNHLY, CDR2 FYNNEI. The CDR3 sequence is CASSARLNQPQHF. For the CDR3, the DNA is TGTGCCAGCAGTGCAAGGCTAAATCAGCCCCAGCATTTT.

The gene calls are TRBV15 and TRBJ2-1; 9 nucleotides line up with TRBD1. The CDR3 is 14 residues long. J was trimmed by 7 bases and V by 4 bases; bases with no gene match: 5. The germline V gene has CDR1 LNHNV and CDR2 YYDKDF (reference sequence). CDR3 nucleotides: TGTGCCACCAGCACCGGGACAGGGCGGAATGAGCAGTTCTTC. This gives the protein CATSTGTGRNEQFF.

A word on this clonotype: Sequence at one end of the junction differs from germline and may be a read error. The chain recombines TRBV11-3 with TRBJ2-7; D ambiguous. Germline V gene sequence: CDR1 SGHNT, CDR2 YENEEA. The CDR3 sequence is 16 residues long. The CDR3 nucleotides are TGTGCCAGCAGCCAAGATCGGGCAGTCGGGCGTAAGGAGCAGTGCTTC. Protein: CASSQDRAVGRKEQCF.

J is TRBJ2-6 and V is TRBV14; possibly TRBD1 for D (6 bases). V lost 3 bases and J lost 1, with 10 bases in between. The germline gives CDR1 SGHDN, CDR2 FVKESK. This CDR3 contains 16 residues. DNA for the CDR3: TGTGCCAGCAGCCAGCGCCAGGGGTCTGGGGCCAACGTCCTGACTTTC. Protein: CASSQRQGSGANVLTF.

This clonotype occurred many times. The rearrangement uses TRBV20-1 and TRBJ2-2, with TRBD1 identical over 10 bases. The CDR3 spans 15 residues. Germline-derived CDR1 and CDR2 are DFQATT and SNEGSKA (reference sequence). Unmatched junction bases numbered 1, after V lost 0 bases and J lost 3 bases. CDR3 in amino acids: CSARDGTGDTGELFF. The CDR3 bases are TGCAGTGCTAGAGATGGGACAGGGGACACCGGGGAGCTGTTTTTT.

V is TRBV20-1 and J is TRBJ2-7; no firm D call. V lost 3 bases, J lost 4 bases, and 16 bases lay in between. CDR1 and CDR2 (germline): DFQATT, SNEGSKA (reference sequence). The CDR3 covers 14 residues. The DNA of the CDR3 is TGCAGTGCTAGTACACCACCTCGTATTTACGAGCAGTACTTC. Residues: CSASTPPRIYEQYF.

The chain uses TRBV29-1 and TRBJ2-3; TRBD1 agrees at 8 bases. Germline V gives CDR1 SQVTM, CDR2 ANQGSEA. The CDR3 contains 14 residues. Trimming took 4 bases from V and 11 from J; bases not matched to a gene: 14. In DNA, the CDR3 is TGCAGCGTTGCGGCAGGGGGCACCTACAATGAGCAGTATTTT. Residues: CSVAAGGTYNEQYF.

V is TRBV10-3 and J is TRBJ2-7; 10 bases are a match to TRBD1. The V segment lost 10 bases and the J segment 4 bases; nucleotides outside the gene matches: 13. From germline, CDR1 is ENHRY and CDR2 SYGVKD. The CDR3 extends over 15 amino acids. CDR3 bases: TGTGCCAGCACCCTCGCCGGGACAGGGGTGTACGAGCAGTACTTC. Its protein product is CASTLAGTGVYEQYF.

The table lists this clonotype with many counts. This chain connects TRBV5-1 to TRBJ1-2; unclear D gene. With 0 bases removed from V and 0 bases from J, the gap between germline ends came to 6 bases. The germline gives CDR1 SGHRS, CDR2 YFSETQ. The CDR3 spans 14 residues. In nucleotides, the CDR3 is TGCGCCAGCAGCTTGGAGCCAGCTAACTATGGCTACACCTTC. Amino acids: CASSLEPANYGYTF.

This clonotype was seen many times. The chain uses TRBV3-1 and TRBJ1-1, with D uncertain. The CDR3 has 13 amino acids. CDR1 is LGHDT and CDR2 is YNNKEL in the germline V gene (reference sequence). V shed 3 bases and J shed 1 base, with 6 bases lying between them. This CDR3 reads CASSQGANTEAFF. CDR3 coding DNA: TGTGCCAGCAGCCAGGGTGCGAACACTGAAGCTTTCTTT.

This clonotype was seen a few times. J is TRBJ1-3 and V is TRBV20-1; no firm D call. The germline V and J ends were trimmed by 6 bases and 7 bases, with 10 bases remaining between them. CDR1 and CDR2 (germline): DFQATT, SNEGSKA (reference sequence). The CDR3 has 11 residues. The CDR3 DNA follows: TGCAGTGCCACGACATCCAACACCATATATTTT. Amino acid sequence: CSATTSNTIYF.

The chain employs TRBV7-7 and TRBJ1-6, with D possibly being TRBD1 (5 bases). Germline V gene data show CDR1 as SSHAT and CDR2 as FNYEAQ (reference sequence). The V and J ends lost 2 bases and 10 bases respectively, with 15 bases between them. This CDR3 is 15 amino acids long. CDR3 sequence (DNA): TGTGCCAGCAGCTTAAGTTCAGGGTTTGAGTCACCCCTCCACTTT. It codes for CASSLSSGFESPLHF. The variable domain in full, completed from reference TRBV7-7 and TRBJ1-6, reads GAGVSQSPRYKVTKRGQDVTLRCDPISSHATLYWYQQALGQGPEFLTYFNYEAQPDKSGLPSDRFSAERPEGSISTLTIQRTEQRDSAMYRCASSLSSGFESPLHFGNGTRLTVT.